This T cell receptor beta chain was recorded in a study of T cell clusters in autoimmune cytopenias. Whole-study findings and limits: Primary autoimmune cytopenia patients seemingly lacked the physiological T cell clusters found in healthy donors.

A remark on this clonotype: Its antigen is undetermined.

Multiplex touch-down PCR amplified TRB using TRB-A and TRB-B pools in one tube. TCRdb reprocessed the multiplex PCR reads and keeps a single row for each CDR3 protein, giving no DNA. This table lists 6,000 to 7,500 distinct CDR3 sequences. The CDR3 length is 18 residues. Germline-derived CDR1 and CDR2 are WNHNN and SYGVQD (reference sequence). TRB amplification used 250 ng of peripheral blood genomic DNA. These records were also assigned to another study, of T cell repertoires in aging, cancer and after chemotherapy. That work contributes: Compared with age-matched healthy donors, untreated hematological or solid cancer patients showed higher blood TCR clonality. No conclusions about immunological memory after chemotherapy can be drawn from the repertoire data.

This clonotype was sampled from a human donor in good health. What was sequenced was peripheral blood. The chain couples TRBV10-1 to TRBJ2-6. CDR3 amino acids: CASSEYSLGDSGANVLTF.